This TCR beta chain appears in the sequencing data of a study of neurological immune-mediated disorders (dated by TCRdb to 2018 to 2020). About the full investigation: Of the approximately 34 multiple sclerosis patients, about 30 had relapsing-remitting MS and 3 had secondary progressive MS. Alongside PBMC samples, the set of 106 TCR-beta libraries contained longitudinal samples, technical triplicates, and paired CD4+ and CD8+ T-cell subsets that had been sorted. The cohort comprised roughly 70 subjects: some 14 HAM/TSP patients, 35 or so multiple sclerosis patients and around 20 healthy controls. Peripheral blood TCR-beta repertoires from HTLV-I-associated myelopathy (HAM/TSP) patients, multiple sclerosis patients and healthy controls were compared by UMI-based sequencing.

This clonotype was found many times. Its antigen specificity is not known. No base quality values were provided; no much bigger clone lies one nucleotide off. Overall study outcomes, separate from this receptor: In phylogenetic analysis, the repertoires of 18 of 34 MS patients grouped into a cluster of related CDR3 sequences, which suggests a possible signature at the repertoire level. Across subjects, expanded clones never shared an identical CDR3 amino acid sequence, which suggests that the TCR-beta repertoires in every group were private. The highest TCR clonal expansion was observed in HAM/TSP patients, whereas the lowest was observed in MS patients, even when compared with healthy controls. The MS cluster was not associated with any clinical or MRI features, and the authors stated that larger cohorts are needed.

The CDR3 sequence holds 15 residues, the cysteine and phenylalanine included. The DNA shown is the 45-base CDR3, in frame from base 1. The trim is 6 bases for V and 0 bases for J, with a gap of 12 bases between the germline ends. Libraries from unsorted PBMCs were made from 2 million PBMCs kept in RNAlater at -80 degrees C until RNA extraction. The multiple sclerosis patients were enrolled in a US clinical protocol that evaluated disease progression with magnetic resonance imaging. PBMCs were separated from peripheral blood using Ficoll-Hypaque density gradient centrifugation and then cryopreserved in liquid nitrogen. cDNA synthesis used template-switch 5'RACE with a primer carrying a 10-nucleotide random unique molecular identifier tagging each TCR transcript. Each sequencing run produced over 200 million TCR-beta sequences covering 15-18 subjects. The RNeasy kit was used for extraction of total RNA. The KAPA Real-time Library Amplification kit was used to amplify TCR-beta VDJ regions with primers for the TCR constant region and the 5'RACE anchor. Sample indexes and Illumina adaptors were added in a first PCR, and a second PCR then increased library yield. The roughly 650 bp TCR product was size-selected on a 2% E-gel SizeSelection system after Ampure bead purification. Library quality was checked on a Bioanalyzer, concentration was measured with Qubit, and libraries were quantified with the Kapa Library Quantification kit before pooling. Paired-end 2 x 150 bp sequencing of the libraries was performed on an Illumina HiSeq 2500. To increase sequence diversity, about 25-31% phiX was spiked into each library pool. On the study's bioinformatics: Quality-filtered reads were processed with the UMI-based MiGEC pipeline, and over 90% of raw TCR sequences were removed by the MiGEC pipeline during error correction. VDJ genes were aligned to IMGT germline references, and each clonotype was defined by a unique CDR3 amino acid sequence together with V-J genes. VDJtools evaluated clonal expansion, Shannon diversity and CDR3 relatedness (CalcPairwiseDistances, ClusterSamples); CLCbio workbench built phylogenetic trees. A clone was classed as expanded if it had 8 or more unique UMIs, a cutoff based on coefficient-of-variation modelling across technical triplicates. The public sequencing data were trimmed at Q25 with fastp and processed into clonotypes with MiXCR by TCRdb, which kept only in-frame beta chains. Each CDR3 protein appears once, grouped with its most common genes and DNA. The V and J calls reflect TCRdb's pipeline rather than the authors' work. This sample lists more than 50,000 distinct CDR3 sequences; around 4.2% were detected once. The top ten clonotypes cover 1.3% of the sample.

The receptor was isolated from a man aged 30 to 45 with multiple sclerosis. This receptor chain uses TRBV12-3 or TRBV12-4 and TRBJ2-1; no confident D gene assignment can be made. Sequenced input: PBMCs. The CDR3 in this case is CASRSTASSYNEQFF. The nucleotide sequence is given as TGTGCCAGCAGATCGACCGCGAGCTCCTACAATGAGCAGTTCTTC.